This T cell receptor beta chain appears in the sequencing data of a study of T cell changes during pregnancy in multiple sclerosis. In regard to this clone: This sample also contains other DNA sequences that code for the same CDR3.

Germline lookup yields CDR1 SGHDT and CDR2 YYEEEE. The V end was cut by 0 bases, the J end by 4 bases, with 7 bases between. CDR3 length equals 13 residues. Assay used: immunoSEQ multiplex PCR; TCRdb lists only in-frame clones, some missing. The sample carries roughly 40,000 clones, 88% recorded once. Sequenced material: CD4+ T cells from peripheral blood mononuclear cells, taken before pregnancy. This receptor was obtained from a female donor with multiple sclerosis, enrolled in a pregnancy study. The chain has TRBV5-6 and TRBJ2-5; D possibly corresponds to TRBD1 (5 bases). The CDR3 coding sequence is TGTGCCAGCAGCTTGGTGCAGGGAGAGACCCAGTACTTC. Its protein is CASSLVQGETQYF. The variable domain in full, completed from reference TRBV5-6 and TRBJ2-5, reads DAGVTQSPTHLIKTRGQQVTLRCSPKSGHDTVSWYQQALGQGPQFIFQYYEEEERQRGNFPDRFSGHQFPNYSSELNVNALLLGDSALYLCASSLVQGETQYFGPGTRLLVL.